What follows are 21 T cell receptor beta chains derived from one specimen sequenced in a study of blood T cells in healthy people across ages. The second PCR ran about 6 to 12 cycles with a sample-barcoded 5' primer and J-beta primers. TCRdb passed the 5' RACE reads through MiXCR, listing each CDR3 protein once. The repertoire holds fewer than 750,000 distinct CDR3 sequences, with roughly half as singletons. Material: blood. The origin of the receptors is a woman at least 80 years old in good health.

This clonotype has ten or more counts. The rearrangement uses TRBV29-1 and TRBJ2-5; D gene unclear. This CDR3 contains 11 residues. CDR1 SQVTM and CDR2 ANQGSEA come from the germline V gene. V was trimmed by 6 bases and J by 3 bases, leaving 8 bases between them. The CDR3 protein is CSVETKETQYF. The CDR3, as DNA: TGCAGCGTAGAAACAAAAGAGACCCAGTACTTC.

As for this clonotype: A much larger clone lies a single base off, so this may be a read error. The chain links TRBV5-1 to TRBJ2-7, with D perhaps being TRBD1 or TRBD2 (5 bases each). The DNA end is more similar to TRBJ2-5, so the J call may be wrong. Per the germline V gene, CDR1 is SGHRS and CDR2 is YFSETQ. The CDR3 is 14 amino acids. CDR3 in DNA: TGCGCCAGCAGCTTGGCTGAGGGGCAAGAGACCCAGTACTTC. Translated: CASSLAEGQETQYF.

In this sample, this clonotype turned up many times. J is TRBJ2-7 and V is TRBV6-5, with D tentatively TRBD1 (5 bases). This CDR3 has 15 residues. Germline V gene data show CDR1 as MNHEY and CDR2 as SVGAGI. V gave up 6 bases and J gave up 0 bases, with 15 bases separating them. The CDR3 nucleotides are TGTGCCAGCAGAAACAGGAGAGTTAACTCCTACGAGCAGTACTTC. Protein sequence: CASRNRRVNSYEQYF.

The chain uses TRBV28 and TRBJ2-7; D is unclear. TRBJ2-5 matches the DNA end more closely, so the J call is doubtful. CDR1 is MDHEN, CDR2 SYDVKM, per germline. The CDR3 runs to 14 residues. CDR3 DNA: TGTGCCAGCAGAACGGCGGATCTCCGGGAGACCCAGTACTTC. Translating gives CASRTADLRETQYF.

The chain links TRBV4-2 to TRBJ2-3; 8 bases match TRBD2. V shed 0 bases and J 3 bases; nucleotides not matched to a gene: 8. Germline V gene sequence: CDR1 LGHNA, CDR2 YNFKEQ. This CDR3 is 17 amino acids long. The CDR3 nucleotides are TGTGCCAGCAGCCAAGATCCCTCTAGCGGGTCTACAGATACGCAGTATTTT. It codes for CASSQDPSSGSTDTQYF.

The V call is TRBV6-6, the J call TRBJ2-1; D unresolved. The V end was cut by 4 bases, the J end by 0 bases, with 7 bases between. Looked up from germline, CDR1 is MNHNY and CDR2 is SVGAGI (reference sequence). The length of the CDR3 is 14 residues. CDR3 in amino acids: CASSFPSSYNEQFF. For the CDR3, the DNA is TGTGCCAGCAGTTTCCCAAGCTCCTACAATGAGCAGTTCTTC.

The genes are TRBV29-1 and TRBJ1-4; 11 positions agree with TRBD1. This CDR3 has 17 residues. Germline V gives CDR1 SQVTM, CDR2 ANQGSEA. V lost 6 bases and J lost 0; bases outside the gene matches: 9. DNA of the CDR3: TGCAGCGTGGACTCACCGGGACAGGGGGCAACTAATGAAAAACTGTTTTTT. The encoded protein is CSVDSPGQGATNEKLFF.

This chain connects TRBV20-1 to TRBJ2-3, with 11 bases aligning to TRBD2. This CDR3 spans 17 amino acids. The V gene's germline CDR1 is DFQATT and CDR2 SNEGSKA (reference sequence). J was trimmed by 2 bases and V by 8 bases; bases with no gene match: 15. The CDR3 loop is CSPRDSGRAWNTDTQYF. CDR3 in DNA: TGCAGTCCAAGGGATAGCGGGAGGGCCTGGAACACAGATACGCAGTATTTT.

The CDR3 DNA is TGTGCCATCAGTCCCAGGTCGGGTGCGAACACCGGGGAGCTGTTTTTT. Protein: CAISPRSGANTGELFF. V and J are TRBV10-3 and TRBJ2-2; D is uncertain. Germline assignment: CDR1 ENHRY and CDR2 SYGVKD. The CDR3 has 16 amino acids. Trimming removed 5 bases from V and 0 bases from J, with 13 bases in between.

This clonotype was recorded many times. The chain has TRBV29-1 and TRBJ1-2; D is perhaps TRBD1 (5 bases). Germline V gives CDR1 SQVTM, CDR2 ANQGSEA. With 1 base removed from V and 6 bases from J, the gap between germline ends came to 12 bases. The CDR3 is 13 residues long. CDR3 sequence reads: CSVEGARGNGYTF. The CDR3 nucleotides are TGCAGCGTTGAAGGGGCGAGGGGAAATGGCTACACCTTC.

The gene calls are TRBV7-2 and TRBJ2-7; D perhaps matches TRBD2 (6 bases). The length of the CDR3 is 13 residues. Deletions cut 5 bases from V and 2 bases from J, with 10 bases between. Germline V lookup: CDR1 SGHTA, CDR2 FQGNSA. CDR3 DNA sequence: TGTGCCAGCAGCGGGAGGCCCCCCTACGAGCAGTACTTC. Translated, it gives CASSGRPPYEQYF. Complete variable domain (other parts from reference TRBV7-2 and TRBJ2-7): GAGVSQSPSNKVTEKGKDVELRCDPISGHTALYWYRQSLGQGLEFLIYFQGNSAPDKSGLPSDRFSAERTGGSVSTLTIQRTQQEDSAVYLCASSGRPPYEQYFGPGTRLTVT.

This clonotype has only a few counts. This sequence joins TRBV27 and TRBJ2-2; no definite D call. The CDR3 is 14 residues long. Trimming took off 4 bases at V and 0 bases at J, with 6 bases between the two ends. Germline values: CDR1 MNHEY, CDR2 SMNVEV (reference sequence). The CDR3 region has the DNA TGTGCCAGCAGTTCGACTCCGAACACCGGGGAGCTGTTTTTT. Translation: CASSSTPNTGELFF.

In the case of this clonotype: This could be a read error, since a much larger clone is one nucleotide away. The chain has TRBV20-1 and TRBJ2-7; 9 bases are a match to TRBD1. Trimming cost V 7 bases and J 2 bases; bases outside gene matches: 12. Germline V gives CDR1 DFQATT, CDR2 SNEGSKA (reference sequence). CDR3 length: 15 amino acids. CDR3 region: CSVTKPGQGAYEQYF. For the CDR3, the DNA is TGCAGTGTTACTAAACCGGGACAGGGAGCCTACGAGCAGTACTTC.

The genes are TRBV20-1 and TRBJ2-7; the D is unclear. Germline lookup yields CDR1 DFQATT and CDR2 SNEGSKA (reference sequence). The V gene lost 1 base and the J gene lost 4 bases, with 11 bases spanning the gap. This CDR3 region has 13 residues. CDR3: CSARVIQSYEQYF. CDR3 bases: TGCAGTGCTAGAGTTATCCAGTCTTACGAGCAGTACTTC.

The DNA for the CDR3 is TGTGCCAGCAGATTGGACAGGGTCGTCTCACCCCTCCACTTT. Translation: CASRLDRVVSPLHF. The genes are TRBV12-3 or TRBV12-4 and TRBJ1-6; 8 bases map to TRBD1. The J segment lost 10 bases and the V segment lost 6 bases, leaving 8 bases of the junction unmatched. The CDR3 covers 14 residues.

The chain is built from TRBV29-1 and TRBJ2-5; D is tentatively TRBD1 or TRBD2 (5 bases each). The end of the DNA fits TRBJ2-4 better, so the J call may be wrong. Germline loops: CDR1 SQVTM, CDR2 ANQGSEA. This CDR3 is 14 amino acids long. CDR3 loop: CSVEAGQAKNIQYF. The CDR3 DNA sequence: TGCAGCGTTGAAGCGGGGCAAGCCAAAAACATTCAGTACTTC.

This clonotype was detected ten times or more. This chain connects TRBV20-1 to TRBJ1-1; 8 nucleotides align to TRBD1. The CDR3 is 14 residues long. CDR1 DFQATT and CDR2 SNEGSKA come from the germline V gene (reference sequence). V lost 3 bases and J lost 4; bases outside the gene matches: 7. The CDR3 is CSARDRDESTEAFF. The CDR3 nucleotides read TGCAGTGCTAGGGACAGGGACGAAAGCACTGAAGCTTTCTTT.

This clonotype was detected many times. The genes are TRBV11-1 and TRBJ2-3; 9 bases fit TRBD1. Looked up from germline, CDR1 is SGHAT and CDR2 is FQDESV (reference sequence). V shed 5 bases, J shed 2 bases, and the junction held 8 bases outside the gene matches. The CDR3 loop spans 16 amino acids. The CDR3 here is CASSRPGTGSTDTQYF. CDR3 sequence (DNA): TGTGCCAGCAGCCGGCCCGGGACAGGGTCCACAGATACGCAGTATTTT.

The chain links TRBV4-1 to TRBJ2-1; TRBD2 matches at 7 bases. The V and J ends lost 1 base and 9 bases, in that order; junction bases with no gene match: 9. Looked up from germline, CDR1 is MGHRA and CDR2 is YSYEKL. This CDR3 has 15 residues. The CDR3 protein is CASSQGSSGAVEQFF. CDR3 in DNA: TGCGCCAGCAGCCAAGGGTCTAGCGGAGCGGTTGAGCAGTTCTTC.

The rearrangement joins TRBV6-6 to TRBJ2-7, with D possibly TRBD1 on 6 matching bases. Germline V gene lookup returns CDR1 MNHNY and CDR2 SVGAGI (reference sequence). This CDR3 spans 14 amino acids. Trimming pared 3 bases from V and 6 bases from J, leaving 15 bases between. Written as DNA, the CDR3 is TGTGCCAGCAGTTATACAGGGATGACATCCGAGCAGTACTTC. Translated, it gives CASSYTGMTSEQYF.

The CDR3 nucleotides read TGCGCCAGCAGCCAAGAAGGAGGGACTAGCGGAGACCAAGAGACCCAGTACTTC. Its protein product is CASSQEGGTSGDQETQYF. The V gene is TRBV4-1, the J gene TRBJ2-5; 11 bases are a match to TRBD2. V gave up 0 bases and J gave up 0 bases; unmatched junction bases: 6. The CDR3 loop spans 18 amino acids. In germline, CDR1 is MGHRA, CDR2 YSYEKL.